This TCR beta chain was recorded in a study of cytomegalovirus exposure and HLA in healthy donors (dated by TCRdb to 2016 to 2017). Regarding the research as a whole: An earlier analysis of about 530 of the donors reported roughly 300 Gb of sequence data and 117 million unique TCR beta sequences obtained from roughly 170 million T cells. An early release that covered about 640 HLA-typed donors contained approximately 300 gigabases of sequencing data and tens of millions of unique TCR sequences. Of the 300 to 500 genotyped donors, less than 90% were placed in the genetic ancestry cluster associated with self-reported Caucasian donors. The study was designed to test whether signatures of past pathogen exposure could be identified by cataloging public T cell receptors. The study used immunosequencing to profile the T cell repertoires of some 600 subjects and linked those repertoires to cytomegalovirus serostatus. In addition to the first cohort of around 670 subjects, a separate validation cohort of around 110 different subjects was used. To predict cytomegalovirus infection status, the study combined high-throughput TCR immunosequencing, statistical association of individual TCRs with disease status, and machine learning. To study patterns of TCR occurrence, a later analysis re-analyzed previously published TCR beta repertoires from around 660 donors and added high-resolution HLA genotyping. The later analysis used no new phenotypic data to find candidate immune exposures, relying instead on TCR beta sequences and their occurrence across donors. An earlier analysis of fewer than 700 of the donors applied high-throughput TCR beta sequencing to assess whether each TCR beta V gene segment acted as functional or pseudogenic. Alongside the repertoire data, information on donor age, sex, ethnicity and CMV serostatus was compiled. Genome-wide SNP genotypes for about 60% of the roughly 700 donors were used in a later genetic analysis, which treated that subset as a discovery cohort. Every discovery cohort repertoire had been produced on one sequencing platform. HLA typing included class I and class II loci at four-digit resolution. The number of typed donors differed by locus: roughly 629-630 for A, B, C, DRB1 and DQB1; 522 for DQA1; around 610 for DPA1; and some 450 for DPB1. About five DR-DQ haplotypes were treated as single units for association and clustering because of strong linkage in the cohort. Among some 400 genotyped donors of the cohort, an average of approximately 240,000 unique TCR beta nucleotide sequences were sequenced per donor, roughly 18% of them non-productive.

In total, just over 650 healthy bone marrow donors made up the cohort. All cohort members were sampled while nominally healthy, although unrecorded immune exposures were likely present. The donor tested CMV seronegative and was one of the 352 seronegative cohort members. A peripheral blood sample was provided by each donor, and peripheral blood mononuclear cells were used for TCR beta sequencing. Genomic DNA extraction from the blood cell samples was performed with the Qiagen DNeasy Blood Extraction Kit. The CDR3 contains 15 residues, cysteine and phenylalanine counted. Only CDR3 DNA remains: 45 bases, in frame from the first base. Germline trimming amounts to 6 bases on V and 4 bases on J, with 5 as the count of junction bases outside the gene matches. Looking up the germline V gene (reference sequence) yields CDR1 GTSNPN and CDR2 SVGIG. To note about this clone: The antigen it binds to is not known. Within one base of it there is no much larger clone, and no base qualities were kept.

Paper-wide results and their limitations: V-gene and J-gene trimming of TCR beta chains was associated with a missense DCLRE1C variant in a later genetic analysis, and the association was replicated in an independent cohort. The 87-base-pair reads could not distinguish some IMGT-functional V segments, including TRBV6-2 and TRBV6-3, so those segments were excluded. A further reported finding was that TCR beta sequences accurately predicted the HLA-A and HLA-B alleles for most subjects in the first cohort. In a later analysis, HLA-associated TCR beta chains showed more clonal expansion and lower generation probabilities than non-associated chains that were equally common. A later analysis found that TCR association rates varied across HLA loci, with DRB1 alleles showing the most associated TCRs and HLA-C alleles the fewest. In this cohort, only TCR beta chains were sequenced, and detectable features were limited by the absence of alpha or paired-chain data. Cytomegalovirus status was reported to be diagnosed by the classifier with high specificity and sensitivity in both the original and validation cohorts. Sequencing depth was assumed to be roughly uniform across donors in the presence/absence analyses, though that assumption may not hold. In an earlier analysis of around 500 of the donors, most TCR beta V segments appeared in productive rearrangements about 87% or about 30% of the time, broadly matching IMGT annotations. The earlier analysis of about 600 of the donors excluded some 16 rarely observed V segments, including chromosome 9 orphons, because counts were too low. Three of the identified cytomegalovirus-associated TCR beta chains were confirmed in vitro to be specific for cytomegalovirus antigens. While some public TCRs were present in many individuals, most TCR sequences turned up only very rarely across donors. According to a later genetic analysis, donors in an Asian-associated ancestry cluster had fewer N-insertions in productive TCRs than the approximately 690-donor mean. The authors suggested that the approach could potentially be generalized to other disease states and immunological phenotypes. Because HLA typing was unavailable for some donors at each locus, only the typed subset was used in association tests. For the cohort, immune exposure information was limited to CMV serostatus. The study gave a list of roughly 150 TCR beta chains associated with cytomegalovirus. When HLA alleles, especially DR and DQ, strongly co-occurred, attributing TCR associations to individual alleles was difficult. A later analysis reported that several top co-occurrence clusters appeared linked to parvovirus B19, influenza, CMV and Epstein-Barr virus. A group of highly shared sequence variants was considered likely to be a technical artifact of the sequencing pipeline. According to a later analysis, most CMV-associated TCR beta chains appeared to be HLA-restricted, and the HLA associations seemed to be driven largely by CMV exposure. Correlated functional status among segregating V segments might be attributable to linkage disequilibrium, but an unknown experimental factor could not be ruled out. Specific HLA alleles were associated with 18,000 or so TCR beta sequences at a false discovery rate of 0.05 in a later analysis.

Library method: the immunoSEQ multiplex PCR assay. For the multiplex PCR, a mixture combining 60 forward primers for TCR Vbeta segments and 13 reverse primers for TCR Jbeta segments was used. Amplification of the CDR3 region of rearranged TCR beta genes was performed with a multiplex PCR assay on genomic DNA. Amplified TCR beta libraries were sequenced as 87-base-pair reads on the Illumina HiSeq System. The published analysis was carried out like this. In a later analysis, some 80 million unique TCR beta chains were counted across the roughly 670 repertoires, and approximately 11 million of these chains were shared by at least two donors. A nearest-neighbor algorithm error-corrected the raw reads and collapsed the reads into unique sequences, merging closely related sequences to remove PCR and sequencing errors. Alignment of CDR3 sequences to IMGT reference sequences was used to assign V, D and J gene segments. For a sequence to be retained, at least a six-nucleotide match to both a V gene segment and a J gene segment was required. Rearrangements were classified as productive when the CDR3 lacked stop codons and remained in frame with V and J, and all other rearrangements were classified as non-productive. CDR3 was defined by IMGT convention, running from the second conserved V-encoded cysteine to the conserved J-encoded phenylalanine. Sequences without an unambiguous match to a single V gene segment were excluded from the earlier analysis of 450 to 750 of the donors. In an earlier analysis of approximately 610 of the donors, V segments were called functional above 56.7% productive rearrangements and were called segregating when the between-donor standard deviation exceeded 5%. To diagnose cytomegalovirus status from the catalog of TCR beta chain sequences, a statistical classification framework was built. A later analysis assigned V and J genes by comparing TCR nucleotide sequences with IMGT/GENE-DB human TR gene sequences. The TCRdist pipeline was used in a later analysis to assign CDR3 sequences and most-parsimonious VDJ recombination scenarios. In a later analysis, each TCR beta chain was defined by its CDR3 amino acid sequence together with its V-gene family, and reads lacking a unique V-gene family were excluded. A later analysis removed roughly 590 highly shared, low-generation-probability nucleotide sequences to deal with suspected cross-contamination and a sequencing artifact. In a later analysis, a clonal expansion index was calculated for each public chain from normalized within-repertoire ranks of inferred template counts. In a later analysis, generation probabilities were computed with a VDJ recombination model fitted to out-of-frame rearrangements, and the resulting probabilities were checked against IGoR. A later analysis scored TCR-TCR, TCR-HLA and TCR-CMV co-occurrence with hypergeometric tests, applying a repertoire-size bias correction to TCR pairs. A later analysis estimated false discovery rates by permuting HLA or CMV assignments 20 times. In a later analysis, co-occurring TCRs were grouped using DBSCAN, and TCRdist sequence similarity was added for clustering within HLA-allele-positive subsets. For co-occurrence clustering, repertoires with fewer than 30,000 or more than 120,000 public chains were excluded, along with about five repertoires with anomalous nucleotide sharing. Here the immuneACCESS table is served through TCRdb, limited to in-frame sequences with V and J called. Missing clones are a known gap in these copies; in checked studies unresolved V genes cover under half, and the rest lacks a known reason. V and J calls and clone size come straight from that table; D and trimming were deduced from the DNA. The sample contains about 160,000 clones, 65% to 80% of them found a single time. Roughly 2% of the sample is in the top ten clones.

Material: PBMCs. The sequence was obtained from a man aged 35-49 years in good health and CMV-seronegative. In this chain, TRBV30 is recombined with TRBJ2-3, with 15 middle bases fitting TRBD2. The DNA sequence is as follows: TGTGCCTGTCGGGGGACTAGCGGGAGGCCAGATACGCAGTATTTT. Translation gives CACRGTSGRPDTQYF.